The 18 T cell receptor beta chains in this list originate from one sample, sequenced in a study of T-cell memory formation after mild COVID-19. TCRdb used MiXCR to reprocess the 5' RACE reads, holding one entry per CDR3 protein. The repertoire has fewer than 400,000 distinct CDR3 sequences, 10% to 15% of them found once; the top ten carry 20% to 25%. Source material: PBMCs or a T cell subset sorted from them (not recorded which). The receptor set was obtained from a young man who had mild COVID-19 (a few samples of this study predate the infection). Cell type and time point are not known.

The chain has TRBV4-2 and TRBJ1-2, with D hard to call. Germline CDR1 LGHNA, CDR2 YNFKEQ. V dropped 0 bases and J dropped 4 bases, with 9 bases sitting between them. The CDR3 contains 14 residues. The CDR3 sequence: CASSQERILYGYTF. Here the CDR3 DNA reads TGTGCCAGCAGCCAAGAAAGGATCCTCTATGGCTACACCTTC.

The sample holds a few counts of this clonotype. The chain is built from TRBV20-1 and TRBJ2-7; D remains ambiguous. Germline V gene data show CDR1 as DFQATT and CDR2 as SNEGSKA (reference sequence). V was trimmed by 1 base and J by 4 bases, leaving 14 bases between them. There are 14 residues in the CDR3. CDR3 bases: TGCAGTGCTAGAGTGATGGGAAACCCATACGAGCAGTACTTC. Translation: CSARVMGNPYEQYF.

The chain carries TRBV4-2 and TRBJ1-5, with no clear D. CDR3 length: 12 amino acids. Germline V gives CDR1 LGHNA, CDR2 YNFKEQ. Trimming shortened V by 0 bases and J by 5 bases, and 2 bases separated the two germline ends. CDR3 nucleotide sequence: TGTGCCAGCAGCCAAGAGGATCAGCCCCAGCATTTT. Its protein is CASSQEDQPQHF.

The chain links TRBV7-2 to TRBJ2-5; no reliable D call. The CDR3 is 12 amino acids. The V and J ends lost 4 bases and 9 bases respectively, with 12 bases between them. Germline V gene data show CDR1 as SGHTA and CDR2 as FQGNSA. For the CDR3, the DNA is TGTGCCAGCAGCTACGCGCCGCCGGCCCAGTACTTC. It is translated as CASSYAPPAQYF. The variable domain in full, with the rest retrieved from reference TRBV7-2 and TRBJ2-5, is GAGVSQSPSNKVTEKGKDVELRCDPISGHTALYWYRQSLGQGLEFLIYFQGNSAPDKSGLPSDRFSAERTGGSVSTLTIQRTQQEDSAVYLCASSYAPPAQYFGPGTRLLVL.

This clonotype turned up a few times. The gene calls are TRBV7-9 and TRBJ2-3; possible D gene TRBD2, 6 bases. V lost 5 bases and J lost 3, with 12 bases in between. This CDR3 has 14 residues. Germline assignment: CDR1 SEHNR and CDR2 FQNEAQ (reference sequence). The CDR3 sequence is CASSLGLWTDTQYF. The CDR3 DNA sequence: TGTGCCAGCAGCCTTGGACTATGGACAGATACGCAGTATTTT.

The chain combines TRBV19 with TRBJ1-1; D is unclear. The CDR3 totals 17 residues. V was cut by 4 bases and J by 3 bases, with 21 bases left in between. Germline CDR1 LNHDA, CDR2 SQIVND (reference sequence). CDR3 DNA: TGTGCCAGTAGTACCATCAAAACGACCCTCGGGGACACTGAAGCTTTCTTT. Translation: CASSTIKTTLGDTEAFF.

The sample holds a few counts of this clonotype. J is TRBJ2-5 and V is TRBV20-1; D not resolved. Germline V gene lookup returns CDR1 DFQATT and CDR2 SNEGSKA (reference sequence). Trimming removed 0 bases at V and 3 bases at J, with 8 bases between. The CDR3 runs to 13 residues. The CDR3 nucleotides read TGCAGTGCTAGAGAGAGTATCAAAGAGACCCAGTACTTC. It translates to CSARESIKETQYF.

This chain joins TRBV7-9 and TRBJ1-1; TRBD1 aligns across 12 bases. V gave up 0 bases and J gave up 6 bases; unmatched junction bases: 8. The CDR3 covers 17 residues. The germline gives CDR1 SEHNR, CDR2 FQNEAQ (reference sequence). The CDR3 loop reads CASSLALTGTGGSEAFF. CDR3 nucleotides: TGTGCCAGCAGCTTAGCCTTAACCGGGACAGGGGGCTCTGAAGCTTTCTTT.

The chain employs TRBV20-1 and TRBJ2-7; D is unclear. Germline V gene data show CDR1 as DFQATT and CDR2 as SNEGSKA (reference sequence). V lost 0 bases, J lost 3 bases, and 6 bases lay in between. The CDR3 runs to 12 residues. The CDR3 spells CSARDAGYEQYF. CDR3 DNA sequence: TGCAGTGCTAGAGATGCCGGCTACGAGCAGTACTTC.

The chain employs TRBV29-1 and TRBJ2-1; D possibly uses TRBD1 or TRBD2 (5 bases each). The V end lost 0 bases, the J end lost 11 bases, and 14 bases lay between the germline ends. The germline V gene has CDR1 SQVTM and CDR2 ANQGSEA. The CDR3 contains 13 residues. This chain's CDR3 is CSVEDILGPQQFF. The CDR3 bases are TGCAGCGTTGAAGATATACTGGGACCGCAGCAGTTCTTC.

This clonotype was counted only a few times. The CDR3 bases are TGTGCCAGCAGTTACGGAGGAGGGGACTATGGCTACACCTTC. Translating it yields CASSYGGGDYGYTF. The chain joins TRBV6-6 to TRBJ1-2, with a possible D match to TRBD1 (5 bases). The ends were cut back, 2 bases at V and 3 bases at J, with 10 bases in the middle. CDR1 and CDR2 from the germline V gene are MNHNY and SVGAGI (reference sequence). CDR3 length: 14 amino acids.

This chain connects TRBV29-1 to TRBJ2-5, with 7 bases that match TRBD1. Losses at the gene ends were 1 base for V and 2 bases for J; bases not matched to a gene: 7. The CDR3 length is 15 residues. Per the germline V gene, CDR1 is SQVTM and CDR2 is ANQGSEA. For the CDR3, the DNA is TGCAGCGTTGAAGTGCGTGGACAGGCACAAGAGACCCAGTACTTC. The encoded protein is CSVEVRGQAQETQYF.

This clonotype showed up just a few times. The rearrangement uses TRBV21-1 and TRBJ1-2; the table calls TRBD1, which could not be checked here. TRBV21-1 is a pseudogene. This CDR3 spans 15 amino acids. CDR3 in amino acids: CASSGTGGSSRGYTF. CDR3 DNA: TGTGCCAGCAGCGGGACAGGGGGCTCGAGTAGGGGCTACACCTTC.

The V and J genes are TRBV9 and TRBJ1-2; possible D gene TRBD1, 6 bases. The V and J ends lost 2 bases and 8 bases respectively, with 10 bases between them. Per germline, CDR1 SGDLS and CDR2 YYNGEE. The CDR3 contains 12 residues. CDR3 sequence: CASSVLDRGYTF. CDR3 sequence (DNA): TGTGCCAGCAGCGTTCTTGACAGGGGCTACACCTTC. Full variable domain (outside the CDR3, taken from reference TRBV9 and TRBJ1-2): DSGVTQTPKHLITATGQRVTLRCSPRSGDLSVYWYQQSLDQGLQFLIQYYNGEERAKGNILERFSAQQFPDLHSELNLSSLELGDSALYFCASSVLDRGYTFGSGTRLTVV.

This clonotype has a handful of counts. The V gene is TRBV19, the J gene TRBJ2-1; tentative D call: TRBD2 (5 bases). This CDR3 contains 13 residues. CDR1 is LNHDA, CDR2 SQIVND, per germline (reference sequence). The V end lost 8 bases, the J end lost 10 bases, and 18 bases lay between the germline ends. CDR3 region: CASSPIARGEQFF. CDR3 nucleotide sequence: TGTGCCAGTTCTCCTATAGCGCGTGGGGAGCAGTTCTTC.

This clonotype came up many times. This chain links TRBV7-9 with TRBJ2-2, with a weak D call TRBD2 (6 bases). From germline, CDR1 is SEHNR and CDR2 FQNEAQ (reference sequence). The CDR3 runs 16 residues. V lost 3 bases and J 6 bases, leaving 17 bases between the germline ends. CDR3 in DNA: TGTGCCAGCAGCTTTGGGGGTTCCGGGACTCCCGGGGAGCTGTTTTTT. The encoded protein is CASSFGGSGTPGELFF.

The chain recombines TRBV10-3 with TRBJ2-3; D is perhaps TRBD1 (5 bases). This CDR3 has 13 residues. Looked up from germline, CDR1 is ENHRY and CDR2 is SYGVKD. With 8 bases removed from V and 1 base from J, the gap between germline ends came to 10 bases. The CDR3 sequence is CAIGASGTDTQYF. CDR3 bases: TGTGCCATCGGGGCCAGCGGCACAGATACGCAGTATTTT.

The chain combines TRBV24-1 with TRBJ2-3; D might be TRBD2 (5 bases). The V gene's germline CDR1 is KGHDR and CDR2 SFDVKD. V was cut by 2 bases and J by 4 bases, with 12 bases left in between. This CDR3 region has 15 residues. DNA for the CDR3: TGTGCCACCAGTGATTCGTCGGACGGGGCAGATACGCAGTATTTT. This codes for CATSDSSDGADTQYF.